The 28 T cell receptor beta chains below all came from one sample that was sequenced in a study of T-cell reconstitution after alpha-beta-depleted transplantation in children. A TCRbeta library incorporating unique molecular identifiers was prepared. TCRdb itself ran the PCR reads through MiXCR, one entry per CDR3 protein. This repertoire shows 750,000 to 950,000 distinct CDR3 sequences, approximately 15% found once; its top ten account for around 5.3%. The input for sequencing was PBMCs, mostly from graft donor cells, taken 360 days after TCRalphabeta/CD19-depleted stem cell transplant. These receptors were taken from a male patient under 18 who had a stem cell transplant for acute lymphoblastic leukemia, so the T cells may come from the graft donor.

The chain has TRBV4-1 and TRBJ2-3; TRBD1 agrees at 8 bases. CDR1 is MGHRA, CDR2 YSYEKL, per germline. V lost 0 bases to trimming and J lost 2 bases; unmatched junction nucleotides: 10. The length of the CDR3 is 18 residues. CDR3 loop: CASSQERQGLGATDTQYF. The CDR3 DNA reads TGCGCCAGCAGCCAAGAACGACAGGGGCTCGGGGCCACAGATACGCAGTATTTT.

The chain employs TRBV7-9 and TRBJ2-7; TRBD1 matches at 7 bases. The length of the CDR3 is 16 residues. V was clipped by 8 bases and J by 0 bases; unmatched bases: 13. In germline, CDR1 is SEHNR, CDR2 FQNEAQ (reference sequence). The DNA of the CDR3 is TGTGCCAGCGTACTCGTCCCAGGGGGTTTCTCCTACGAGCAGTACTTC. It codes for CASVLVPGGFSYEQYF.

This clonotype was seen many times. The chain employs TRBV6-1 and TRBJ2-3, with D possibly being TRBD2 (5 bases). The CDR3 covers 13 residues. Germline CDR1 and CDR2: MNHNS and SASEGT. Trimming took off 2 bases at V and 6 bases at J, with 9 bases between the two ends. The CDR3 coding sequence is TGTGCCAGCAGTGAAACTAGGCGTGATACGCAGTATTTT. It encodes CASSETRRDTQYF.

The chain recombines TRBV4-2 with TRBJ1-6; possibly TRBD1 for D (6 bases). This CDR3 spans 18 amino acids. Trimming pared 2 bases from V and 7 bases from J, leaving 21 bases between. Per germline, CDR1 LGHNA and CDR2 YNFKEQ. CDR3 protein: CASSQSDLKQGPNSPLHF. CDR3 DNA: TGTGCCAGCAGCCAATCCGACCTTAAACAGGGACCAAATTCACCCCTCCACTTT.

The rearrangement uses TRBV3-1 and TRBJ2-3, with no clear D. The germline CDR1 and CDR2 sequences are LGHDT and YNNKEL (reference sequence). V was clipped by 0 bases and J by 7 bases, with 11 bases between them. The CDR3 consists of 14 residues. This CDR3 is CASSQDARINTQYF. The CDR3 coding sequence is TGTGCCAGCAGCCAAGATGCCAGAATCAATACGCAGTATTTT.

This clonotype has at least ten counts. This rearrangement joins TRBV7-9 to TRBJ2-4; TRBD2 agrees at 7 bases. Germline values: CDR1 SEHNR, CDR2 FQNEAQ (reference sequence). This CDR3 is built from 17 residues. Trimming removed 5 bases from V and 0 bases from J; junction bases left unmatched: 10. For the CDR3, the DNA is TGTGCCAGCAGCCCCCCCCTAGCGGCCCTAGCCAAAAACATTCAGTACTTC. The encoded protein is CASSPPLAALAKNIQYF.

This clonotype was recorded once. The V gene is TRBV27, the J gene TRBJ2-1; no clear D. The CDR3 spans 12 residues. V was trimmed by 11 bases and J by 5 bases, leaving 13 bases between them. Germline V lookup: CDR1 MNHEY, CDR2 SMNVEV (reference sequence). The CDR3 spells CAEDNLDNEQFF. For the CDR3, the DNA is TGTGCCGAAGACAATCTCGACAATGAGCAGTTCTTC.

There are a few counts of this clonotype. This chain uses TRBV29-1 with TRBJ2-1, with D perhaps matching TRBD1 or TRBD2 (6 bases each). The CDR3 contains 12 residues. Germline V gene sequence: CDR1 SQVTM, CDR2 ANQGSEA. Trimming left V 4 bases short and J 8 bases short, with 12 bases between. The DNA for the CDR3 is TGCAGCGTTGCCGGGGGCGGGGATGAGCAGTTCTTC. It translates to CSVAGGGDEQFF.

This clonotype was recorded many times. The rearrangement uses TRBV29-1 and TRBJ2-7, with 12 bases identical to TRBD1. Looked up from germline, CDR1 is SQVTM and CDR2 is ANQGSEA. The CDR3 runs 15 residues. V trimming: 5 bases; J trimming: 3 bases; junction bases outside the gene matches: 8. In DNA form, the CDR3 reads TGCAGCGTTTACGGGACAGGGGGCGTACACTACGAGCAGTACTTC. It encodes CSVYGTGGVHYEQYF.

This clonotype was detected many times. V usage is TRBV5-1 and J usage is TRBJ2-5, with 8 bases that match TRBD2. Looked up from germline, CDR1 is SGHRS and CDR2 is YFSETQ. The CDR3 is 13 residues long. The V gene end was trimmed by 6 bases and the J gene end by 2 bases; junction bases not matched to a gene: 3. In nucleotides, the CDR3 is TGCGCCAGCACACTAGCGGAACAAGAGACCCAGTACTTC. This gives the protein CASTLAEQETQYF.

The chain joins TRBV20-1 to TRBJ2-1; D not certain. The V and J ends lost 0 bases and 4 bases respectively, with 10 bases between them. This CDR3 spans 14 amino acids. Per germline, CDR1 DFQATT and CDR2 SNEGSKA (reference sequence). DNA of the CDR3: TGCAGTGCTAGAGATATTAAAGGATACAATGAGCAGTTCTTC. It codes for CSARDIKGYNEQFF.

The chain is built from TRBV12-3 or TRBV12-4 and TRBJ2-3; TRBD1 matches 8 bases. Losses at the gene ends were 7 bases for V and 4 bases for J; bases not matched to a gene: 7. The CDR3 length is 14 residues. The chain's CDR3 is CASTPGGGADTQYF. CDR3 nucleotide sequence: TGTGCCAGCACTCCAGGGGGCGGAGCAGATACGCAGTATTTT.

The chain carries TRBV20-1 and TRBJ2-3, with TRBD1 matching 12 bases. Germline-derived CDR1 and CDR2 are DFQATT and SNEGSKA (reference sequence). The CDR3 sequence is 19 residues long. Trimming took 6 bases from V and 0 from J; bases not matched to a gene: 16. CDR3 residues: CSAAGTGGARIFSTDTQYF. The DNA of the CDR3 is TGCAGTGCGGCCGGGACAGGGGGCGCGAGGATATTCAGCACAGATACGCAGTATTTT.

The rearrangement uses TRBV7-9 and TRBJ1-6; D not certain. Germline V gene lookup returns CDR1 SEHNR and CDR2 FQNEAQ (reference sequence). V dropped 7 bases and J dropped 8 bases, with 18 bases sitting between them. This CDR3 has 15 residues. DNA for the CDR3: TGTGCCAGCACCAGTTCCCCCCAAAGGGATTCACCCCTCCACTTT. It codes for CASTSSPQRDSPLHF. Drawing the rest from reference TRBV7-9 and TRBJ1-6, the complete variable domain is DTGVSQNPRHKITKRGQNVTFRCDPISEHNRLYWYRQTLGQGPEFLTYFQNEAQLEKSRLLSDRFSAERPKGSFSTLEIQRTEQGDSAMYLCASTSSPQRDSPLHFGNGTRLTVT.

This clonotype appeared a few times. The V and J genes are TRBV25-1 and TRBJ2-4, with a tentative D call TRBD2 (5 bases). Germline assignment: CDR1 MGHDK and CDR2 SYGVNS. Trimming stripped 8 bases from V and 6 bases from J, with 8 bases between. CDR3 length: 11 amino acids. CDR3 sequence (DNA): TGTGCCAGCTCGAGGGTAAACATTCAGTACTTC. It yields the protein CASSRVNIQYF.

A few counts support this clonotype. The chain is built from TRBV20-1 and TRBJ2-5; 10 bases map to TRBD2. The CDR3 extends over 15 amino acids. Germline CDR1 DFQATT, CDR2 SNEGSKA (reference sequence). After removal of 0 bases from V and 2 bases from J, the junction contained 3 bases not matched to a gene. In nucleotides, the CDR3 is TGCAGTGCTAGAGAAGTAGCGGGAGGACAAGAGACCCAGTACTTC. This gives the protein CSAREVAGGQETQYF.

At least ten counts were recorded for this clonotype. The CDR3: CASSLQGDNEQFF. Here the CDR3 DNA reads TGTGCCAGCAGCCTACAGGGTGACAATGAGCAGTTCTTC. The chain joins TRBV3-1 to TRBJ2-1; weak D call: TRBD1 (6 bases). V dropped 4 bases and J dropped 5 bases, with 9 bases sitting between them. The V gene's germline CDR1 is LGHDT and CDR2 YNNKEL (reference sequence). The CDR3 is made up of 13 amino acids.

V is TRBV6-1 and J is TRBJ1-1, with a tentative D call TRBD1 (5 bases). V was trimmed by 6 bases and J by 5 bases, leaving 10 bases between them. In germline, CDR1 is MNHNS, CDR2 SASEGT. The CDR3 runs 12 residues. In DNA form, the CDR3 reads TGTGCCAGCAGACGACAGCCTACTGAAGCTTTCTTT. This translates into CASRRQPTEAFF.

This clonotype appeared a few times. This chain connects TRBV12-3 or TRBV12-4 to TRBJ2-7; 10 bases align to TRBD1. The CDR3 covers 17 residues. Germline trimming cut 3 bases from V and 2 bases from J; bases unmatched to any gene: 10. The CDR3 here is CASSFPTPGTGAYEQYF. As DNA, the CDR3 is TGTGCCAGCAGTTTCCCTACTCCCGGGACAGGGGCCTACGAGCAGTACTTC.

This clonotype was counted between two and nine times. The DNA of the CDR3 is TGCGCCAGCAGCCAATCGACTAGCGGGAGTTACGAGCAGTACTTC. Its translation is CASSQSTSGSYEQYF. The rearrangement uses TRBV4-1 and TRBJ2-7, with 12 bases aligning to TRBD2. The V and J ends lost 2 bases and 4 bases, in that order; junction bases with no gene match: 3. The CDR3 runs to 15 residues. In germline, CDR1 is MGHRA, CDR2 YSYEKL.

In this sample, this clonotype turned up a few times. The V gene is TRBV4-1, the J gene TRBJ1-1; D may be TRBD1 (6 bases). The length of the CDR3 is 15 residues. The V and J ends lost 0 bases and 1 base respectively, with 9 bases between them. Germline loops: CDR1 MGHRA, CDR2 YSYEKL. In DNA, the CDR3 is TGCGCCAGCAGCCAAGACCCCAGGGGGAACACTGAAGCTTTCTTT. This codes for CASSQDPRGNTEAFF.

The V gene is TRBV4-1, the J gene TRBJ2-1, with D tentatively TRBD2 (6 bases). V gave up 4 bases and J gave up 8 bases, with 15 bases separating them. The V gene's germline CDR1 is MGHRA and CDR2 YSYEKL. This CDR3 contains 14 residues. CDR3 sequence: CASSPPYGSDEQFF. The CDR3 DNA reads TGCGCCAGCAGCCCCCCGTACGGGAGCGATGAGCAGTTCTTC.

This rearrangement joins TRBV5-1 to TRBJ2-1; TRBD1 aligns across 8 bases. The CDR3 has 13 residues. With 7 bases clipped from V and 4 bases from J, the junction kept 4 bases outside the gene matches. The germline gives CDR1 SGHRS, CDR2 YFSETQ. CDR3 nucleotides: TGCGCCAGCGGTGGACAGGGTTACAATGAGCAGTTCTTC. Encoded protein: CASGGQGYNEQFF.

V gene TRBV2 combines with J gene TRBJ2-2, with D possibly matching TRBD1 (6 bases). The V gene lost 1 base and the J gene lost 0 bases, with 12 bases spanning the gap. Germline V lookup: CDR1 SNHLY, CDR2 FYNNEI. CDR3 length: 17 residues. As DNA, the CDR3 is TGTGCCAGCAGTGAAGACCGGCCAGGGGCGAACACCGGGGAGCTGTTTTTT. This sequence encodes CASSEDRPGANTGELFF.

This clonotype has ten or more counts. The rearrangement links TRBV27 to TRBJ1-1; TRBD1 aligns across 8 bases. J lost 6 bases, V lost 3 bases, and 6 bases had no gene match. The CDR3 totals 14 residues. CDR1 and CDR2 from the germline V gene are MNHEY and SMNVEV (reference sequence). The CDR3 DNA sequence: TGTGCCAGCAGTTTGGACAGGGCCTCTTCTGAAGCTTTCTTT. Translated, it gives CASSLDRASSEAFF.

This chain uses TRBV10-3 with TRBJ2-7, with D maybe TRBD2 (5 bases). The CDR3 has 12 residues. Germline V gene sequence: CDR1 ENHRY, CDR2 SYGVKD. With 6 bases removed from V and 6 bases from J, the gap between germline ends came to 12 bases. The CDR3 reads CAISHGLSEQYF. CDR3 DNA sequence: TGTGCCATCAGCCACGGACTTTCCGAGCAGTACTTC.

The chain is built from TRBV5-6 and TRBJ2-5, with D possibly being TRBD2 (6 bases). V lost 2 bases to trimming and J lost 6 bases, with 20 bases between them. The CDR3 is 16 amino acids. From germline, CDR1 is SGHDT and CDR2 YYEEEE. CDR3 sequence (DNA): TGTGCCAGCAGCTTTCCTATAACGGGAGTCGAGAAGACCCAGTACTTC. It yields the protein CASSFPITGVEKTQYF.

This clonotype was picked up a small number of times. The chain uses TRBV29-1 and TRBJ2-7; the D gene could be TRBD1 or TRBD2 (6 bases each). CDR1 is SQVTM and CDR2 is ANQGSEA in the germline V gene. V was pared by 1 base and J by 3 bases, with 22 bases between. The CDR3 extends over 17 amino acids. CDR3 nucleotides: TGCAGCGTTGAAGGGATGGGGGGCGCCTCCGGCTACTACGAGCAGTACTTC. Translating gives CSVEGMGGASGYYEQYF.